What follows describes a single T cell receptor beta chain. The length of the CDR3 is 13 residues. Trimming cost V 2 bases and J 0 bases, with 6 bases left between them. Germline V lookup: CDR1 SGHRS, CDR2 YFSETQ. The assay was immunoSEQ multiplex PCR, and TCRdb's table has in-frame clones only and misses some. This sample has a few hundred thousand clones, with roughly 86% found just once. The source of the sample is a study of blood T cell repertoires in COVID-19. Sequences were obtained from peripheral blood. This chain joins TRBV5-1 and TRBJ2-7; no clear D gene. The sequence was obtained from a man aged 55-75 years with acute or convalescent COVID-19. The CDR3 region is CASSLTGSYEQYF. In DNA form, the CDR3 reads TGCGCCAGCAGCTTAACGGGCTCCTACGAGCAGTACTTC. Using reference TRBV5-1 and TRBJ2-7 for the parts outside the CDR3, the full variable domain is KAGVTQTPRYLIKTRGQQVTLSCSPISGHRSVSWYQQTPGQGLQFLFEYFSETQRNKGNFPGRFSGRQFSNSRSEMNVSTLELGDSALYLCASSLTGSYEQYFGPGTRLTVT.